These 27 T cell receptor beta chains were all obtained from the same sample, sequenced in a study of blood T cells in healthy people across ages (dated by TCRdb to about 2015). The library came from 5' RACE. The sample was run on an Illumina HiSeq 2500. A second PCR of roughly 7 to 11 cycles was run with a J-beta primer mix and a sample-barcoded 5' primer. TCRdb reprocessing: public reads trimmed at Q25 with fastp, clones called with MiXCR, in-frame beta chains kept. Here each entry gathers all rows of one CDR3 protein and keeps the most common genes and DNA. The sample table records roughly 830,000 distinct CDR3 sequences; less than 80% of these occur just once. Roughly a quarter of the sample lies in the top ten. The sequenced sample consisted of blood. The receptors originated from a man between 25 and 39 years old in good health.

This clonotype occurred a few times. This chain connects TRBV5-1 to TRBJ2-1; D unresolved. Germline-derived CDR1 and CDR2 are SGHRS and YFSETQ. The CDR3 extends over 11 amino acids. V was clipped by 3 bases and J by 5 bases, with 3 bases between them. DNA of the CDR3: TGCGCCAGCAGCTACAACAATGAGCAGTTCTTC. Amino acids: CASSYNNEQFF. Looking up the rest from reference TRBV5-1 and TRBJ2-1 gives the full variable domain: KAGVTQTPRYLIKTRGQQVTLSCSPISGHRSVSWYQQTPGQGLQFLFEYFSETQRNKGNFPGRFSGRQFSNSRSEMNVSTLELGDSALYLCASSYNNEQFFGPGTRLTVL.

The V and J genes are TRBV9 and TRBJ1-1, with D hard to call. Trimming shortened V by 4 bases and J by 1 base, and 11 bases separated the two germline ends. There are 14 residues in the CDR3. CDR1 and CDR2 from the germline V gene are SGDLS and YYNGEE. The CDR3 here is CASSPLGRNTEAFF. The CDR3 DNA reads TGTGCCAGCAGCCCCCTCGGGAGGAACACTGAAGCTTTCTTT.

The rearrangement links TRBV11-2 to TRBJ2-7, with 7 bases that match TRBD2. With the DNA end fitting TRBJ2-5 better, the J assignment may be wrong. The CDR3 is 16 amino acids. Germline CDR1 and CDR2: SGHAT and FQNNGV. This chain's CDR3 is CASSLAPRTRQETQYF. Here the CDR3 DNA reads TGTGCCAGCAGCTTAGCCCCCCGGACTAGGCAAGAGACCCAGTACTTC.

Note on this clonotype: This sequence may be a read error, since a much larger clone differs from it by one base. The rearrangement uses TRBV7-2 and TRBJ2-7; D may match TRBD1 or TRBD2 (6 bases each). There are 16 residues in the CDR3. Deletions cut 5 bases from V and 4 bases from J, with 21 bases between. The germline gives CDR1 SGHTA, CDR2 FQGNSA. CDR3 loop: CASSPRPGGGTYEQYF. Here the CDR3 DNA reads TGTGCCAGCAGCCCTAGACCCGGGGGCGGGACGTACGAGCAGTACTTC. Full variable domain (rest looked up from reference TRBV7-2 and TRBJ2-7): GAGVSQSPSNKVTEKGKDVELRCDPISGHTALYWYRQSLGQGLEFLIYFQGNSAPDKSGLPSDRFSAERTGGSVSTLTIQRTQQEDSAVYLCASSPRPGGGTYEQYFGPGTRLTVT.

The genes are TRBV20-1 and TRBJ2-1; D is perhaps TRBD2 (6 bases). V was trimmed by 3 bases and J by 7 bases, leaving 16 bases between them. The CDR3 is 14 amino acids. Germline V lookup: CDR1 DFQATT, CDR2 SNEGSKA (reference sequence). CDR3 bases: TGCAGTGCTAGGGGGCGGGACTGGATGAATGAGCAGTTCTTC. Translating gives CSARGRDWMNEQFF.

Of note for this clonotype: It may be a read error: a sequence one base away is much more abundant. The chain couples TRBV6-2 or TRBV6-3 to TRBJ2-7; no firm D call. CDR1 and CDR2 from the germline V gene are MNHEY and SVGEGT. V lost 5 bases to trimming and J lost 5 bases, with 13 bases between them. The CDR3 extends over 13 amino acids. Here the CDR3 DNA reads TGTGCCAGCAGTGACGTTAGGGTCAACGAGCAGTACTTC. Protein sequence: CASSDVRVNEQYF.

The rearrangement uses TRBV7-3 and TRBJ2-1, with 7 bases aligning to TRBD2. V shed 5 bases, J shed 10 bases, and the junction held 14 bases outside the gene matches. This CDR3 has 15 amino acids. Per the germline V gene, CDR1 is SGHTA and CDR2 is FQGTGA. The CDR3 protein is CASSPTPGGWGEQFF. As DNA, the CDR3 is TGTGCCAGCAGCCCGACGCCGGGGGGATGGGGGGAGCAGTTCTTC.

This clonotype was counted only a few times. V gene TRBV5-1 combines with J gene TRBJ2-3, with no clear D. Germline V gives CDR1 SGHRS, CDR2 YFSETQ. This CDR3 comprises 16 residues. Trimming removed 0 bases from V and 0 bases from J, with 11 bases in between. CDR3 coding DNA: TGCGCCAGCAGCTTGGATCCAACCTCTAGCACAGATACGCAGTATTTT. Amino acids: CASSLDPTSSTDTQYF.

The V call is TRBV4-3, the J call TRBJ2-3; tentatively, D is TRBD2 (5 bases). Trimming took off 0 bases at V and 9 bases at J, with 16 bases between the two ends. Germline assignment: CDR1 LGHNA and CDR2 YSLEER. The CDR3 consists of 15 residues. The CDR3 reads CASSQDDGVVRTQYF. In nucleotides, the CDR3 is TGCGCCAGCAGCCAAGATGACGGGGTGGTGCGGACGCAGTATTTT.

This chain uses TRBV20-1 with TRBJ1-6; unclear D gene. The CDR3 is 15 amino acids. CDR1 is DFQATT, CDR2 SNEGSKA, per germline (reference sequence). The ends were cut back, 0 bases at V and 18 bases at J, with 24 bases in the middle. The chain's CDR3 is CSARDVVRVNSPAHF. The CDR3 coding sequence is TGCAGTGCTAGAGATGTTGTGCGCGTTAATTCACCGGCCCACTTT.

This sequence joins TRBV6-5 and TRBJ1-5; D possibly corresponds to TRBD1 (5 bases). Trimming took off 2 bases at V and 6 bases at J, with 11 bases between the two ends. This CDR3 has 14 residues. Germline CDR1 and CDR2: MNHEY and SVGAGI. CDR3 nucleotides: TGTGCCAGCAGTTACGGGGGAGGTGGTCAGCCCCAGCATTTT. Protein product: CASSYGGGGQPQHF.

Here the CDR3 reads CASSLGWIYSNQPQHF. In nucleotides, the CDR3 is TGTGCCAGCAGCTTGGGCTGGATTTATAGCAATCAGCCCCAGCATTTT. The J gene is TRBJ1-5, the V gene TRBV5-5; D not resolved. Trimming took 0 bases from V and 0 from J, leaving 10 bases between them. The germline CDR1 and CDR2 sequences are SGHKS and YYEKEE (reference sequence). The CDR3 sequence is 16 residues long.

The chain recombines TRBV4-2 with TRBJ2-5; D is undetermined. Trimming cost V 0 bases and J 12 bases, with 14 bases left between them. Per the germline V gene, CDR1 is LGHNA and CDR2 is YNFKEQ. The CDR3 totals 13 residues. The chain's CDR3 is CASSQDLGRSEYF. The CDR3 DNA is TGTGCCAGCAGCCAAGATTTAGGTAGAAGCGAGTACTTC.

The rearrangement uses TRBV20-1 and TRBJ2-1, with D possibly being TRBD2 (5 bases). V was pared by 5 bases and J by 6 bases, with 17 bases between. Germline V gives CDR1 DFQATT, CDR2 SNEGSKA (reference sequence). The CDR3 consists of 14 residues. The CDR3 loop is CSAEGLDGLNEQFF. CDR3 nucleotides: TGCAGTGCTGAAGGACTGGACGGCCTCAATGAGCAGTTCTTC.

A few counts support this clonotype. The chain couples TRBV18 to TRBJ2-2; 8 bases fit TRBD1. Germline CDR1 and CDR2: KGHSH and LQKENI. This CDR3 region has 16 residues. Trimming removed 1 base from V and 4 bases from J; junction bases left unmatched: 5. DNA of the CDR3: TGTGCCAGCTCACCACGACTCCAGGGGGCCACCGGGGAGCTGTTTTTT. This encodes CASSPRLQGATGELFF.

The sample holds a few counts of this clonotype. The chain joins TRBV11-2 to TRBJ1-6, with D maybe TRBD1 (6 bases). Germline V gives CDR1 SGHAT, CDR2 FQNNGV. Trimming removed 5 bases from V and 14 bases from J, with 16 bases in between. The CDR3 is made up of 13 amino acids. This CDR3 is CASSPQGIITLHF. The CDR3 coding sequence is TGTGCCAGCAGCCCACAGGGTATAATCACCCTCCACTTT.

In this sample, this clonotype turned up a few times. The chain uses TRBV11-1 and TRBJ2-4; TRBD1 might be the D (6 bases). CDR3 length equals 13 residues. Germline CDR1 is SGHAT and CDR2 is FQDESV (reference sequence). Trimming took 5 bases from V and 5 from J, leaving 10 bases between them. CDR3 sequence reads: CASSVYRENIQYF. CDR3 sequence (DNA): TGTGCCAGCAGCGTATACAGGGAAAACATTCAGTACTTC. Supplemented by reference TRBV11-1 and TRBJ2-4, the full variable domain reads EAEVAQSPRYKITEKSQAVAFWCDPISGHATLYWYRQILGQGPELLVQFQDESVVDDSQLPKDRFSAERLKGVDSTLKIQPAELGDSAMYLCASSVYRENIQYFGAGTRLSVL.

A single count supports this clonotype. The chain uses TRBV6-5 and TRBJ2-1; D possibly uses TRBD1 or TRBD2 (6 bases each). The CDR3 length is 16 residues. Trimming stripped 2 bases from V and 6 bases from J, with 17 bases between. Germline-derived CDR1 and CDR2 are MNHEY and SVGAGI. The CDR3 spells CASSYARGGIFNEQFF. CDR3 sequence (DNA): TGTGCCAGCAGTTACGCTCGAGGGGGGATATTCAATGAGCAGTTCTTC.

This clonotype occurred a few times. For the CDR3, the DNA is TGTGCCATCAGTGCCAACCCTATCCGGGATAATTCACCCCTCCACTTT. It codes for CAISANPIRDNSPLHF. The chain is built from TRBV10-3 and TRBJ1-6; D is undetermined. The CDR3 totals 16 residues. The V gene lost 4 bases and the J gene lost 5 bases, with 15 bases spanning the gap. Germline CDR1 ENHRY, CDR2 SYGVKD.

The chain employs TRBV4-2 and TRBJ2-5, with 8 bases matching TRBD1. This CDR3 contains 18 residues. CDR1 is LGHNA, CDR2 YNFKEQ, per germline. Trimming cost V 0 bases and J 2 bases; bases outside gene matches: 11. In nucleotides, the CDR3 is TGTGCCAGCAGCCAAGATTTAACTCGGACAGGGAGGCAAGAGACCCAGTACTTC. This gives the protein CASSQDLTRTGRQETQYF.

The chain combines TRBV20-1 with TRBJ2-5; D is unresolved. The DNA end is a closer match to TRBJ2-7, so the J assignment may be wrong. The germline gives CDR1 DFQATT, CDR2 SNEGSKA (reference sequence). CDR3 length: 11 residues. DNA of the CDR3: TGCAGTGCTATCAGATCCTACGAGCAGTACTTC. Residues: CSAIRSYEQYF.

The rearrangement uses TRBV28 and TRBJ2-6, with TRBD1 as a possible D gene (5 bases). CDR3 size: 15 residues. Germline V gives CDR1 MDHEN, CDR2 SYDVKM. Trimming pared 4 bases from V and 2 bases from J, leaving 9 bases between. This CDR3 reads CASSSPGTGANVLTF. CDR3 nucleotide sequence: TGTGCCAGCAGTTCGCCAGGGACTGGGGCCAACGTCCTGACTTTC.

The rearrangement joins TRBV27 to TRBJ2-7, with 7 bases fitting TRBD2. Germline values: CDR1 MNHEY, CDR2 SMNVEV (reference sequence). The CDR3 consists of 13 residues. Losses at the gene ends were 8 bases for V and 4 bases for J; bases not matched to a gene: 8. This CDR3 reads CASRPGRVYEQYF. The CDR3 DNA is TGTGCCAGCCGCCCAGGGAGGGTATACGAGCAGTACTTC.

The V and J genes are TRBV20-1 and TRBJ2-1, with TRBD1 matching 9 bases. The V segment lost 6 bases and the J segment 3 bases; nucleotides outside the gene matches: 9. Germline CDR1 and CDR2: DFQATT and SNEGSKA (reference sequence). There are 15 residues in the CDR3. CDR3 residues: CSATRDRADYNEQFF. The DNA of the CDR3 is TGCAGTGCCACACGGGACAGGGCTGACTACAATGAGCAGTTCTTC.

This clonotype was seen only once. The genes are TRBV5-1 and TRBJ2-2; 7 bases are shared with TRBD2. This CDR3 spans 17 amino acids. CDR1 and CDR2 from the germline V gene are SGHRS and YFSETQ. Losses at the gene ends were 0 bases for V and 0 bases for J; bases not matched to a gene: 5. CDR3 sequence: CASSLAGGPTNTGELFF. DNA for the CDR3: TGCGCCAGCAGCTTGGCGGGGGGTCCAACGAACACCGGGGAGCTGTTTTTT.

CDR3 bases: TGTGCCAGCAGCCAAGACGGCTCGGCTTATACCTACGAGCAGTACTTC. It encodes CASSQDGSAYTYEQYF. The chain recombines TRBV3-1 with TRBJ2-7, with D unresolved. Germline values: CDR1 LGHDT, CDR2 YNNKEL (reference sequence). The CDR3 length is 16 residues. V was cut by 0 bases and J by 2 bases, with 14 bases left in between.

CDR3 amino acids: CSVVGTVSSYNEQFF. CDR3 nucleotides: TGCAGCGTTGTGGGGACAGTAAGCTCCTACAATGAGCAGTTCTTC. The chain uses TRBV29-1 and TRBJ2-1, with 7 bases identical to TRBD1. V lost 4 bases and J lost 0; bases outside the gene matches: 6. The CDR3 is 15 residues long. Germline V gene lookup returns CDR1 SQVTM and CDR2 ANQGSEA.